These 4 T cell receptor beta chains originate from one sample sequenced in a study of blood T cell repertoires in COVID-19. The protocol was immunoSEQ multiplex PCR, while the TCRdb copy is restricted to in-frame clones and leaves out a portion. The table shows a few hundred thousand clones, with about 87% occurring only once. Source material: peripheral blood. Every receptor here comes from a man in his sixties who had recovered from COVID-19.

In DNA, the CDR3 is TGCAGCGTAAGGACAGGGGGCGGTACCGGGGAGCTGTTTTTT. This sequence encodes CSVRTGGGTGELFF. The chain uses TRBV29-1 and TRBJ2-2, with TRBD1 identical over 11 bases. The germline V gene encodes CDR1 SQVTM and CDR2 ANQGSEA. Unmatched junction bases numbered 5, after V lost 6 bases and J lost 5 bases. The CDR3 loop spans 14 amino acids.

The rearrangement links TRBV7-6 to TRBJ1-4; D is uncertain. This CDR3 is built from 14 residues. Germline lookup yields CDR1 SGHVS and CDR2 FNYEAQ. V shed 2 bases and J shed 3 bases, with 7 bases lying between them. CDR3 residues: CASSLYIANEKLFF. The CDR3 nucleotides are TGTGCCAGCAGCTTATACATCGCTAATGAAAAACTGTTTTTT.

The CDR3 nucleotides read TGTGCCAGTAGTATCCCGGCAGGGATTGGTTCACCCCTCCACTTT. Amino acids: CASSIPAGIGSPLHF. The chain employs TRBV19 and TRBJ1-6, with D perhaps matching TRBD1 (5 bases). V was trimmed by 3 bases and J by 9 bases, leaving 15 bases between them. This CDR3 region has 15 residues. Germline V gene sequence: CDR1 LNHDA, CDR2 SQIVND (reference sequence). The full variable domain, completed using reference TRBV19 and TRBJ1-6, is DGGITQSPKYLFRKEGQNVTLSCEQNLNHDAMYWYRQDPGQGLRLIYYSQIVNDFQKGDIAEGYSVSREKKESFPLTVTSAQKNPTAFYLCASSIPAGIGSPLHFGNGTRLTVT.

In its sample, this clone was seen once. The chain combines TRBV5-1 with TRBJ1-5; D perhaps matches TRBD1 (5 bases). Germline CDR1 SGHRS, CDR2 YFSETQ. V lost 4 bases, J lost 0 bases, and 11 bases lay in between. The CDR3 totals 15 residues. The CDR3 reads CASSAGQNSNQPQHF. CDR3 DNA sequence: TGCGCCAGCAGCGCAGGGCAAAATAGCAATCAGCCCCAGCATTTT.